Detailed here is one TCR beta chain. Its antigen is still unknown. The data stem from a study of beta chain features in type 1 diabetes. Central memory, naive, regulatory and stem cell-like memory CD4+ cells were sorted by CD45RO/CCR7/CD25/CD127/CD95/CD27. This CDR3 contains 16 residues. V lost 2 bases to trimming and J lost 2 bases, with 16 bases between them. Looked up from germline, CDR1 is KGHSY and CDR2 is FQNENV. As every portion of the isolated RNA was reverse transcribed, the sequencing read expressed TCRB transcripts. Some clones are missing from TCRdb's copy, which holds only in-frame ones; the method was immunoSEQ multiplex PCR. The sample contains 850,000 to 900,000 clones, about a sixth of which appear only once. Points from the study as a whole: Junctions at VDJ sites from type 1 diabetes patients had fewer insertions and more deletions.

Sample: naive CD4+ T cells from blood. The rearrangement links TRBV16 to TRBJ2-7, with D unresolved. The TCR originated in a young woman in good health. In DNA, the CDR3 is TGTGCCAGCAGCCAAATGCTGGGGATTCCCACCTACGAGCAGTACTTC. Residues: CASSQMLGIPTYEQYF.